The 29 T cell receptor beta chains in this list originate from one sample, sequenced in a study of OX40 agonist ivuxolimab in advanced cancers. Clones were read by immunoSEQ multiplex PCR, and TCRdb kept only the in-frame ones, dropping some. The sample consists of fewer than 140,000 clones, about nine tenths of them appearing once. Here the sequenced sample was CD4+ or CD8+ T cells sorted from blood, taken in a trial of the OX40 agonist ivuxolimab. Source of these receptors: an adult with an advanced solid tumor such as melanoma, head and neck, liver or kidney cancer.

This clone was found once. V gene TRBV6-6 combines with J gene TRBJ1-4; the D is unclear. The V and J ends lost 6 bases and 7 bases respectively, with 12 bases between them. Germline values: CDR1 MNHNY, CDR2 SVGAGI (reference sequence). The CDR3 consists of 13 residues. The CDR3 DNA is TGTGCCAGCAGCCTTGAGTCCGGTGAAAAACTGTTTTTT. It yields the protein CASSLESGEKLFF.

The chain uses TRBV6-1 and TRBJ1-4; no clear D gene. Looked up from germline, CDR1 is MNHNS and CDR2 is SASEGT. CDR3 length equals 15 residues. With 7 bases removed from V and 2 bases from J, the gap between germline ends came to 14 bases. CDR3: CASIPTRSTNEKLFF. The CDR3 DNA sequence: TGTGCCAGCATCCCCACACGTAGCACTAATGAAAAACTGTTTTTT.

The chain couples TRBV5-6 to TRBJ2-7; maybe TRBD1 (5 bases). Germline CDR1 and CDR2: SGHDT and YYEEEE. V was pared by 3 bases and J by 3 bases, with 13 bases between. This CDR3 comprises 14 residues. The CDR3 nucleotides read TGTGCCAGCAGCTCAACAGGATCCCGCTACGAGCAGTACTTC. This sequence encodes CASSSTGSRYEQYF.

This clone was seen only once. The gene calls are TRBV30 and TRBJ2-4; tentatively, D is TRBD1 or TRBD2 (5 bases each). With 0 bases removed from V and 1 base from J, the gap between germline ends came to 13 bases. This CDR3 is built from 16 residues. Germline V gene data show CDR1 as GTSNPN and CDR2 as SVGIG (reference sequence). The DNA of the CDR3 is TGTGCCTGGAGTGTACGAGGGGTAGGGGCCAAAAACATTCAGTACTTC. Encoded protein: CAWSVRGVGAKNIQYF.

V and J are TRBV9 and TRBJ1-3; 10 bases are shared with TRBD1. CDR1 is SGDLS and CDR2 is YYNGEE in the germline V gene. V lost 3 bases to trimming and J lost 4 bases; unmatched junction nucleotides: 4. The CDR3 length is 15 residues. Here the CDR3 reads CASSAAGQGGNTIYF. In nucleotides, the CDR3 is TGTGCCAGCAGCGCCGCGGGACAGGGGGGAAACACCATATATTTT.

The chain couples TRBV15 to TRBJ1-2; no clear D. With 4 bases removed from V and 8 bases from J, the gap between germline ends came to 8 bases. CDR1 and CDR2 from the germline V gene are LNHNV and YYDKDF (reference sequence). This CDR3 spans 11 amino acids. The CDR3 reads CATSTEGGYTF. The DNA of the CDR3 is TGTGCCACCAGCACAGAAGGGGGCTACACCTTC.

The J gene is TRBJ1-6, the V gene TRBV6-5, with TRBD1 as a possible D gene (5 bases). Germline lookup yields CDR1 MNHEY and CDR2 SVGAGI. Trimming cost V 0 bases and J 7 bases, with 10 bases left between them. The CDR3 extends over 15 amino acids. The CDR3, as DNA: TGTGCCAGCAGTTACTCTCAGGGAAGAAATTCACCCCTCCACTTT. Residues: CASSYSQGRNSPLHF.

This chain links TRBV29-1 with TRBJ2-2; 9 bases are a match to TRBD1. Germline CDR1 is SQVTM and CDR2 is ANQGSEA. CDR3 length: 14 amino acids. V gave up 4 bases and J gave up 7 bases; unmatched junction bases: 7. The CDR3 loop reads CSVGDRVGGGELFF. CDR3 bases: TGCAGCGTTGGGGACAGGGTCGGCGGCGGGGAGCTGTTTTTT.

The rearrangement links TRBV4-1 to TRBJ2-3; no reliable D call. CDR1 MGHRA and CDR2 YSYEKL come from the germline V gene. CDR3 length: 13 amino acids. V lost 2 bases and J 2 bases, leaving 5 bases between the germline ends. This CDR3 reads CASSQQATDTQYF. The DNA of the CDR3 is TGCGCCAGCAGCCAACAGGCCACAGATACGCAGTATTTT.

With respect to this clone: One end of the junction fails to match germline, which may point to a read error. The gene calls are TRBV5-4 and TRBJ2-3, with D possibly TRBD1 on 5 matching bases. CDR3 size: 16 residues. The V gene's germline CDR1 is SGHNT and CDR2 YYREEE (reference sequence). The CDR3 loop reads CASSQKAGLYTDTQYF. CDR3 coding DNA: TGCGCCAGCAGCCAAAAGGCAGGGCTATACACAGATACGCAGTATTTT.

The V call is TRBV2, the J call TRBJ2-1; 15 nucleotides align to TRBD2. The CDR3 loop spans 18 amino acids. Trimming took 10 bases from V and 0 from J; bases not matched to a gene: 10. Germline V gene data show CDR1 as SNHLY and CDR2 as FYNNEI. The CDR3 region has the DNA TGTGCCACCAAGCCCGGGACTAGCGGGGGGAGCTCCTACAATGAGCAGTTCTTC. It translates to CATKPGTSGGSSYNEQFF.

V and J are TRBV6-5 and TRBJ1-2; TRBD1 is a possible D gene (5 bases). The CDR3 is made up of 15 amino acids. Trimming removed 0 bases at V and 4 bases at J, with 12 bases between. Germline lookup yields CDR1 MNHEY and CDR2 SVGAGI. The DNA for the CDR3 is TGTGCCAGCAGTTACTCTGGGGACCGGACCTATGGCTACACCTTC. This sequence encodes CASSYSGDRTYGYTF.

The V gene is TRBV7-9, the J gene TRBJ2-7; D gene uncertain. The CDR3 loop spans 14 amino acids. Trimming shortened V by 1 base and J by 2 bases, and 9 bases separated the two germline ends. The germline CDR1 and CDR2 sequences are SEHNR and FQNEAQ (reference sequence). The CDR3 DNA sequence: TGTGCCAGCAGCTTAGGGGCCAGCCCCTACGAGCAGTACTTC. Residues: CASSLGASPYEQYF.

The chain is built from TRBV28 and TRBJ2-1; 9 bases align to TRBD2. CDR1 and CDR2 (germline): MDHEN, SYDVKM. V lost 5 bases to trimming and J lost 14 bases; unmatched junction nucleotides: 13. The CDR3 is made up of 14 amino acids. The CDR3 sequence: CASSALAGGQRKFF. The CDR3 DNA sequence: TGTGCCAGCAGTGCCTTGGCGGGGGGGCAAAGAAAGTTCTTC.

This chain connects TRBV11-1 to TRBJ2-7, with TRBD1 matching over 9 bases. This CDR3 region has 15 residues. With 6 bases clipped from V and 3 bases from J, the junction kept 9 bases outside the gene matches. CDR1 and CDR2 from the germline V gene are SGHAT and FQDESV (reference sequence). The CDR3 reads CASRRGTGSGYEQYF. In DNA, the CDR3 is TGTGCCAGCAGACGGGGGACAGGGTCTGGCTACGAGCAGTACTTC. The full variable domain, with the rest looked up from reference TRBV11-1 and TRBJ2-7, is EAEVAQSPRYKITEKSQAVAFWCDPISGHATLYWYRQILGQGPELLVQFQDESVVDDSQLPKDRFSAERLKGVDSTLKIQPAELGDSAMYLCASRRGTGSGYEQYFGPGTRLTVT.

This chain connects TRBV7-2 to TRBJ2-2; TRBD1 agrees at 8 bases. Trimming removed 7 bases from V and 1 base from J; junction bases left unmatched: 8. The germline CDR1 and CDR2 sequences are SGHTA and FQGNSA. There are 16 residues in the CDR3. The CDR3 nucleotides read TGTGCCAGCAAACCTGGGGGGACAGGGAACACCGGGGAGCTGTTTTTT. This codes for CASKPGGTGNTGELFF.

V gene TRBV7-9 combines with J gene TRBJ2-5, with D perhaps assigned TRBD1 or TRBD2 (5 bases each). This CDR3 contains 15 residues. Germline lookup yields CDR1 SEHNR and CDR2 FQNEAQ (reference sequence). Trimming shortened V by 0 bases and J by 5 bases, and 13 bases separated the two germline ends. Written as DNA, the CDR3 is TGTGCCAGCAGCTTAGCGCGAGGGGAGTCGGAGACCCAGTACTTC. Translating gives CASSLARGESETQYF.

This chain joins TRBV19 and TRBJ1-2; D gene unclear. CDR3 size: 16 residues. V dropped 1 base and J dropped 2 bases, with 14 bases sitting between them. CDR1 is LNHDA and CDR2 is SQIVND in the germline V gene (reference sequence). The CDR3 DNA reads TGTGCCAGTAGTATAGTAAACGAGAACTGGAACTATGGCTACACCTTC. It yields the protein CASSIVNENWNYGYTF.

The chain uses TRBV7-8 and TRBJ2-2; 8 nucleotides agree with TRBD2. The CDR3 totals 14 residues. The trim removed 4 bases at V and 3 bases at J, leaving 1 base unmatched. Germline V gives CDR1 SGHVS, CDR2 FQNEAQ. The CDR3 coding sequence is TGTGCCAGCAGCTCACTAGCGGACACCGGGGAGCTGTTTTTT. Protein: CASSSLADTGELFF.

Only a few counts were recorded for this clone. The J gene is TRBJ2-3, the V gene TRBV28; D is possibly TRBD1 or TRBD2 (6 bases each). Germline V gene lookup returns CDR1 MDHEN and CDR2 SYDVKM. CDR3 length: 17 residues. V was shortened by 5 bases and J by 4 bases, with 22 bases between the two germline ends. The DNA for the CDR3 is TGTGCCAGCAGTCCTCCGAGGCAGGGGCGGGGTCCAGATACGCAGTATTTT. This encodes CASSPPRQGRGPDTQYF.

The V gene is TRBV27, the J gene TRBJ1-6; 10 nucleotides match TRBD1. With 8 bases clipped from V and 3 bases from J, the junction kept 4 bases outside the gene matches. This CDR3 comprises 15 residues. Per the germline V gene, CDR1 is MNHEY and CDR2 is SMNVEV (reference sequence). The CDR3 sequence is CASGRTGGYNSPLHF. As DNA, the CDR3 is TGTGCCAGCGGTCGGACAGGGGGCTATAATTCACCCCTCCACTTT.

The chain recombines TRBV7-9 with TRBJ1-3; the D is unclear. Per the germline V gene, CDR1 is SEHNR and CDR2 is FQNEAQ (reference sequence). The germline V and J ends were trimmed by 5 bases and 4 bases, with 12 bases remaining between them. The CDR3 contains 14 residues. CDR3 in DNA: TGTGCCAGCAGCGTGGAAAGCTCCGGAAACACCATATATTTT. Translated: CASSVESSGNTIYF. Using reference TRBV7-9 and TRBJ1-3 for the parts outside the CDR3, the full variable domain is DTGVSQNPRHKITKRGQNVTFRCDPISEHNRLYWYRQTLGQGPEFLTYFQNEAQLEKSRLLSDRFSAERPKGSFSTLEIQRTEQGDSAMYLCASSVESSGNTIYFGEGSWLTVV.

The genes are TRBV2 and TRBJ2-5; 11 bases agree with TRBD1. The DNA end favors TRBJ2-7, so the J call may be wrong. The CDR3 length is 16 residues. The germline CDR1 and CDR2 sequences are SNHLY and FYNNEI. The CDR3 sequence: CASIDAGGTGGYEQYF. The CDR3 nucleotides read TGTGCCAGCATTGATGCGGGAGGGACAGGGGGCTACGAGCAGTACTTC.

The J gene is TRBJ1-2, the V gene TRBV6-5, with 12 positions matching TRBD1. This CDR3 has 14 amino acids. CDR1 and CDR2 (germline): MNHEY, SVGAGI. With 7 bases clipped from V and 7 bases from J, the junction kept 7 bases outside the gene matches. CDR3 amino acids: CASTPGQGARGYTF. The CDR3 nucleotides are TGTGCCAGCACCCCGGGACAGGGGGCTCGTGGCTACACCTTC.

This rearrangement joins TRBV4-3 to TRBJ2-1; D is possibly TRBD1 or TRBD2 (5 bases each). This CDR3 has 14 residues. V was cut by 4 bases and J by 3 bases, with 10 bases left in between. Germline V gene lookup returns CDR1 LGHNA and CDR2 YSLEER. As DNA, the CDR3 is TGCGCCAGCAGCCCCGGGACCTACTACAATGAGCAGTTCTTC. Residues: CASSPGTYYNEQFF.

The chain joins TRBV6-1 to TRBJ1-3; unclear D gene. Deletions cut 2 bases from V and 0 bases from J, with 5 bases between. CDR1 and CDR2 from the germline V gene are MNHNS and SASEGT. The CDR3 contains 14 residues. In nucleotides, the CDR3 is TGTGCCAGCAGTGAACACGGCTCTGGAAACACCATATATTTT. Translation: CASSEHGSGNTIYF.

The chain recombines TRBV28 with TRBJ1-3; D call uncertain. V was clipped by 8 bases and J by 1 base, with 3 bases between them. Germline V gene lookup returns CDR1 MDHEN and CDR2 SYDVKM. The CDR3 has 11 amino acids. The CDR3 DNA follows: TGTGCCAGCGGATCTGGAAACACCATATATTTT. Translating it yields CASGSGNTIYF.

The rearrangement uses TRBV7-2 and TRBJ1-1, with a weak D call TRBD1 (5 bases). With 10 bases removed from V and 3 bases from J, the gap between germline ends came to 15 bases. Germline CDR1 reads SGHTA; CDR2 reads FQGNSA. The length of the CDR3 is 13 residues. DNA for the CDR3: TGTGCCACAACCGCGGGGGGGTACACTGAAGCTTTCTTT. Its protein is CATTAGGYTEAFF.

The gene calls are TRBV9 and TRBJ1-1; D ambiguous. This CDR3 comprises 15 residues. Between the trimmed V and J ends, which lost 3 bases and 0 bases, there was a span of 12 bases. Per the germline V gene, CDR1 is SGDLS and CDR2 is YYNGEE. CDR3 sequence reads: CASSAWAGMNTEAFF. In nucleotides, the CDR3 is TGTGCCAGCAGCGCATGGGCAGGTATGAACACTGAAGCTTTCTTT.